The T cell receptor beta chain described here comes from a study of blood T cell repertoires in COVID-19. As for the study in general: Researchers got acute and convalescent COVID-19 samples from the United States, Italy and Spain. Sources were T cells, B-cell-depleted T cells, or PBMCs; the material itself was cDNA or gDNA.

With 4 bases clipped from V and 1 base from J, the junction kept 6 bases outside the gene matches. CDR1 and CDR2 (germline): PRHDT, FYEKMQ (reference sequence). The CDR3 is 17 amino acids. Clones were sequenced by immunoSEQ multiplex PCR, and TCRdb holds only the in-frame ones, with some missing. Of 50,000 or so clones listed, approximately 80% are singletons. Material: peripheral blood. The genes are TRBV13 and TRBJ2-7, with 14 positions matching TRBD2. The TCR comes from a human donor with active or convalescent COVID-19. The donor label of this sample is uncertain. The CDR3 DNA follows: TGTGCCAGCAGCTCCCTAAGACTAGCGGGAGGGTCCTACGAGCAGTACTTC. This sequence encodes CASSSLRLAGGSYEQYF.